These 5 T cell receptor beta chains originate from one sample sequenced in a study of shared clonotypes between healthy human individuals. The repertoire was sequenced with immunoSEQ multiplex PCR; TCRdb's copy has only in-frame clones and lacks some. The sample includes hundreds of thousands of clones, about three quarters of them seen just once. The sequencing input was memory CD4+ T cells sorted from blood. Stated subset: CD45RA-negative fraction. The receptors were gathered from a woman aged 25-40 years in good health.

The V gene is TRBV30, the J gene TRBJ2-7, with D unclear. CDR1 and CDR2 (germline): GTSNPN, SVGIG (reference sequence). V was pared by 2 bases and J by 12 bases, with 20 bases between. This CDR3 comprises 13 residues. CDR3 bases: TGTGCCTGGAGTAAGACCGGTTTGCTTGCCCTGTACTTC. Translating gives CAWSKTGLLALYF.

This clone showed up just once. The V call is TRBV4-1, the J call TRBJ2-1; D uncertain. The germline V gene encodes CDR1 MGHRA and CDR2 YSYEKL. V was pared by 2 bases and J by 0 bases, with 17 bases between. This CDR3 region has 18 residues. The CDR3 spells CASSQLDMGMSSYNEQFF. Written as DNA, the CDR3 is TGCGCCAGCAGCCAACTTGATATGGGCATGAGCTCCTACAATGAGCAGTTCTTC.

This sequence joins TRBV28 and TRBJ1-5; a weak D match, TRBD1 (5 bases). The CDR3 totals 15 residues. Trimming shortened V by 2 bases and J by 3 bases, and 11 bases separated the two germline ends. Per the germline V gene, CDR1 is MDHEN and CDR2 is SYDVKM. CDR3 sequence reads: CASSLQGGPNQPQHF. In nucleotides, the CDR3 is TGTGCCAGCAGTTTACAGGGAGGCCCCAATCAGCCCCAGCATTTT.

This chain connects TRBV10-1 to TRBJ2-2, with D maybe TRBD1 (5 bases). Germline CDR1 reads WNHNN; CDR2 reads SYGVQD (reference sequence). Between the trimmed V and J ends, which lost 1 base and 0 bases, there was a span of 6 bases. The CDR3 extends over 15 amino acids. The DNA of the CDR3 is TGCGCCAGCAGTGAGTACAGGACGAACACCGGGGAGCTGTTTTTT. Translation: CASSEYRTNTGELFF.

The J gene is TRBJ1-1, the V gene TRBV6-1; D might be TRBD1 (5 bases). CDR1 is MNHNS and CDR2 is SASEGT in the germline V gene. CDR3 length: 16 amino acids. V was shortened by 1 base and J by 0 bases, with 12 bases between the two germline ends. CDR3 loop: CASSEGWGRMNTEAFF. Written as DNA, the CDR3 is TGTGCCAGCAGTGAAGGGTGGGGACGGATGAACACTGAAGCTTTCTTT.